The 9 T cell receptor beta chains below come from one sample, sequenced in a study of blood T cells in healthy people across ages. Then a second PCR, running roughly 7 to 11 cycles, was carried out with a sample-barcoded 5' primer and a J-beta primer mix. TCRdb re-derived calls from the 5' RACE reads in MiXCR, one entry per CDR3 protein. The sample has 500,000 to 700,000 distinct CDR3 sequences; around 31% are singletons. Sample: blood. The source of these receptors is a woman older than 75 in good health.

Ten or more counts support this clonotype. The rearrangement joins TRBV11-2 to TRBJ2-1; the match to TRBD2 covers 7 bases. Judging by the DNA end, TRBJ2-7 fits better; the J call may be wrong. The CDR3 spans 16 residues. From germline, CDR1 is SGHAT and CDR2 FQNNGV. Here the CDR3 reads CASSPTRGSSYNEQYF. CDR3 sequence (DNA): TGTGCCAGCAGCCCGACGCGGGGGTCCTCCTACAATGAGCAGTACTTC.

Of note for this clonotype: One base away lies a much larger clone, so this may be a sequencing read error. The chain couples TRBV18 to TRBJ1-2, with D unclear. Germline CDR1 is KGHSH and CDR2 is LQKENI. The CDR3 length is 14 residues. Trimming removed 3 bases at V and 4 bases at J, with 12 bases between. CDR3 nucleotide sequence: TGTGCCAGCTCACCGCAACAGAGAAGCTATGGCTACACCTTC. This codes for CASSPQQRSYGYTF.

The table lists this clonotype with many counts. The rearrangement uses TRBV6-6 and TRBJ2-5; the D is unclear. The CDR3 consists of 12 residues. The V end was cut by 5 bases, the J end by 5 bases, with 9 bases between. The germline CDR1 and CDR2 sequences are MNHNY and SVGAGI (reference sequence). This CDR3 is CASSPQMETQYF. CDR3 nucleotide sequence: TGTGCCAGCAGTCCTCAAATGGAGACCCAGTACTTC.

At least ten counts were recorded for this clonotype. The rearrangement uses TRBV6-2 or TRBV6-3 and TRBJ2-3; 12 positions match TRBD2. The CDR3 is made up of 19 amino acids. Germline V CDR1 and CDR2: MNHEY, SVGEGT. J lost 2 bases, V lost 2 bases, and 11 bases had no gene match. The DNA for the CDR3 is TGTGCCAGCAGTTACGGTGTCGGGACTAGCGGGTACTCCACAGATACGCAGTATTTT. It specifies CASSYGVGTSGYSTDTQYF.

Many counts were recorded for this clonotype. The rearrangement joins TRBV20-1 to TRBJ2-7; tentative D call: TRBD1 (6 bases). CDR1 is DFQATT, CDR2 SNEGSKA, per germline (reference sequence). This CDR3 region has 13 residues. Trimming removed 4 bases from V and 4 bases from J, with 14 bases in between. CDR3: CSAKQGLRYEQYF. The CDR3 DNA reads TGCAGTGCTAAACAGGGATTGAGGTACGAGCAGTACTTC.

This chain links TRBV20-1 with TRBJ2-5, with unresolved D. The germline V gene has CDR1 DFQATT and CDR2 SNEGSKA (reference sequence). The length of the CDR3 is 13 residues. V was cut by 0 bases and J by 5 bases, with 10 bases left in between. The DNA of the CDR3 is TGCAGTGCTAGAGATCTAGGATCGGAGACCCAGTACTTC. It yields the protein CSARDLGSETQYF.

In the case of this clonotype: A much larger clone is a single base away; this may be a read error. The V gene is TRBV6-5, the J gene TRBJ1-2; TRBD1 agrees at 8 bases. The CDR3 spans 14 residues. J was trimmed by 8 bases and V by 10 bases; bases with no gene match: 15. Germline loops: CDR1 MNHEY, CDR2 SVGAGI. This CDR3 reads CANRATRGQGGYTF. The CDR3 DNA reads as TGTGCCAACAGAGCGACCAGGGGGCAGGGAGGCTACACCTTC.

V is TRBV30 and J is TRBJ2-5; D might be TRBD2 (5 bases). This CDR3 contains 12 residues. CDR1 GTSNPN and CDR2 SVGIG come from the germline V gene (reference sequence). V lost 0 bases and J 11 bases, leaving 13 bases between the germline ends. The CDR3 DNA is TGTGCCTGGAGTGTGCTAGCTCGACGGCAGTACTTC. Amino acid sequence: CAWSVLARRQYF.

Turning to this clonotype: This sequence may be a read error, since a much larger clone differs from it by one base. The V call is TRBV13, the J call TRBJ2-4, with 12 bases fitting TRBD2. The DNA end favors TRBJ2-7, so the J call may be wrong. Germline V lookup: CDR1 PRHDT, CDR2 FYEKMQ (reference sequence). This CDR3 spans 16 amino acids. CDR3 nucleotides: TGTGCCAACAGCTTTCAACTAGCGGGGGGAACCTACGAGCAGTACTTC. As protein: CANSFQLAGGTYEQYF.